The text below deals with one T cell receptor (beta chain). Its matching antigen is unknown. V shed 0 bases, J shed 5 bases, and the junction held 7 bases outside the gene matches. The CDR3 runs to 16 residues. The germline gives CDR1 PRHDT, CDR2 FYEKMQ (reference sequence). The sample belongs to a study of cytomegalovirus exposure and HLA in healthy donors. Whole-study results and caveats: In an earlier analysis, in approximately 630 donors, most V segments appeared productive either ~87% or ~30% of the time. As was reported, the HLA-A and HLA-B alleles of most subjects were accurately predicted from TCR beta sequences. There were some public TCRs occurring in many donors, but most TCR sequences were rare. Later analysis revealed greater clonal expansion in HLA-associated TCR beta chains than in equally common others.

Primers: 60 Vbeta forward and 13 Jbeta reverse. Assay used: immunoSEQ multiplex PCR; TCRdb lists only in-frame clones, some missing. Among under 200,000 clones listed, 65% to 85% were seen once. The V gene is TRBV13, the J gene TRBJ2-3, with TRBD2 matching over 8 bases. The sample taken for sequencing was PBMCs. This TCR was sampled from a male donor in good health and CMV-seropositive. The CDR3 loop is CASSLGQIAGRDTQYF. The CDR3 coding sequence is TGTGCCAGCAGCTTAGGCCAAATAGCGGGAAGAGATACGCAGTATTTT.